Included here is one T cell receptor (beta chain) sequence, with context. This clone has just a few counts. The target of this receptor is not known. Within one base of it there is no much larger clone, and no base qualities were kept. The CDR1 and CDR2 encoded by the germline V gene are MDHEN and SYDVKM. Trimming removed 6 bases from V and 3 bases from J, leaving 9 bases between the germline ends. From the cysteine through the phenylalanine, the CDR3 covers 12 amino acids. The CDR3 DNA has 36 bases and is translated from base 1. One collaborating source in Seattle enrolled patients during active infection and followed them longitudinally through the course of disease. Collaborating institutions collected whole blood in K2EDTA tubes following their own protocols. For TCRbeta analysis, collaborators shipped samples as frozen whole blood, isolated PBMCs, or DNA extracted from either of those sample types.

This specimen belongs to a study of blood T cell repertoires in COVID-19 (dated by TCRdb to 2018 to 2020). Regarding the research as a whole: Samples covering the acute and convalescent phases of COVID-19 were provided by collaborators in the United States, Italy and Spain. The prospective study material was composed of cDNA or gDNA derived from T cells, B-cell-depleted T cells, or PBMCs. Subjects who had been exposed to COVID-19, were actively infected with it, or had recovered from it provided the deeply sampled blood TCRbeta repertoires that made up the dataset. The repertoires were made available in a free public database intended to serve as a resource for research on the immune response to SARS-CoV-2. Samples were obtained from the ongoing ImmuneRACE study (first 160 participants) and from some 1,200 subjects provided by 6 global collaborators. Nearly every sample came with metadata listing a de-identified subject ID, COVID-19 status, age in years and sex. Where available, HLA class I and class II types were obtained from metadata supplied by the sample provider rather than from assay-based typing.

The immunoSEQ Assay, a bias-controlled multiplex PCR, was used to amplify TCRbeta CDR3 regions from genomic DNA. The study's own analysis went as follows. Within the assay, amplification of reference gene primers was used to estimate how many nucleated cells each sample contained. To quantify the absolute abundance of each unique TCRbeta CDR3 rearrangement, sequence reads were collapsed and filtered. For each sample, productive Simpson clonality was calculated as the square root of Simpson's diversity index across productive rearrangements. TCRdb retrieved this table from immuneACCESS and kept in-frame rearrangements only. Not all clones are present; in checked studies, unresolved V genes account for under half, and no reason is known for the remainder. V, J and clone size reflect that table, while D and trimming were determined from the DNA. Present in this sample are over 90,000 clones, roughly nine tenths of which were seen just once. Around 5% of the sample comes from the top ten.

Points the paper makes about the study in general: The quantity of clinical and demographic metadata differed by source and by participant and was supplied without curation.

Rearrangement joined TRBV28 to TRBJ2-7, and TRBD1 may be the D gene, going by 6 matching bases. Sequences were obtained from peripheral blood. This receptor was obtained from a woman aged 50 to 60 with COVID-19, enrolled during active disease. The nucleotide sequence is TGTGCCAGCAGCACAGGGATCTACGAGCAGTACTTC. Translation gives CASSTGIYEQYF.